This entry features one TCR beta chain sequence. This sample stems from a study of blood T cell repertoires in COVID-19. Study in general: The United States, Italy and Spain were the sources of the acute and convalescent COVID-19 samples. The cDNA or gDNA used as material had been derived from T cells, B-cell-depleted T cells, or PBMCs.

As originally analysed: Counts of nucleated cells, estimated from reference gene primer amplification, were obtained. Libraries were prepared by immunoSEQ multiplex PCR; TCRdb keeps only in-frame clonotypes and omits some of them. V, J and clone size derive from that table, while D and trimming were established from the DNA sequence. Of some 20,000 clones listed, approximately 86% are singletons. The specimen sequenced was peripheral blood. The TCR sequence derives from an older man with acute or convalescent COVID-19.

The CDR3 region is CASSMAGIGNQPQHF. DNA of the CDR3: TGTGCCAGTAGTATGGCAGGGATAGGCAATCAGCCCCAGCATTTT. J is TRBJ1-5 and V is TRBV19; possible D gene TRBD1, 5 bases. The CDR3 length is 15 residues. Germline V gene lookup returns CDR1 LNHDA and CDR2 SQIVND (reference sequence). Trimming cost V 3 bases and J 2 bases, with 11 bases left between them.